The T cell receptor (beta chain) described here comes from a study of CD8 T cells in Susac syndrome. Study context: The Susac syndrome patients that were sequenced included roughly six with active disease and eight in remission. Study-level points and caveats: The authors found no clonal expansion in Susac syndrome CD4+ T cell repertoires.

With respect to this clonotype: Its target is unknown.

From germline, CDR1 is MNHEY and CDR2 SMNVEV (reference sequence). V shed 4 bases and J 0 bases; nucleotides not matched to a gene: 15. The CDR3 is made up of 21 amino acids. The Susac syndrome patients fit the recently defined diagnostic criteria for definite or probable disease. Random hexamers were used to reverse transcribe an amount of about 0.45 to 1 ug RNA. An immunoSEQ multiplex PCR amplified TCR beta CDR3 over 54 Vbeta and 13 Jbeta. TCRdb reanalysed the immunoSEQ multiplex PCR reads using MiXCR and keeps one entry per CDR3 protein. The sample shows about 180,000 distinct CDR3 sequences, 85% to 95% of them seen only once.

The sequence came from a human donor with Susac syndrome. Sequencing input: CD4+ T cells from PBMCs. The V and J genes are TRBV27 and TRBJ2-1, with 13 bases matching TRBD2. The CDR3 region has the DNA TGTGCCAGCAGTTCACGGCGGGGACTAGCGGGGTTCCCGAGCTCCTACAATGAGCAGTTCTTC. Translation gives CASSSRRGLAGFPSSYNEQFF.